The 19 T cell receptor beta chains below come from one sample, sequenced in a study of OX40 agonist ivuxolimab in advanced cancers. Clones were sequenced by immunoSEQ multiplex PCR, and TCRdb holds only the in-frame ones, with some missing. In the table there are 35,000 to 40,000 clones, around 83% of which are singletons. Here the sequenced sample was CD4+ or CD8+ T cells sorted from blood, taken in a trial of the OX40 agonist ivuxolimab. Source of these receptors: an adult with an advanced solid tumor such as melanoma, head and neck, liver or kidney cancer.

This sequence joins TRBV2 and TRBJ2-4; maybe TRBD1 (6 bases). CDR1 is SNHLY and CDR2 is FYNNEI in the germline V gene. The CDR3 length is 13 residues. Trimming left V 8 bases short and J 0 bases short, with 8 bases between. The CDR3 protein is CASQTGAKNIQYF. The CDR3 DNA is TGTGCCAGCCAGACAGGAGCCAAAAACATTCAGTACTTC.

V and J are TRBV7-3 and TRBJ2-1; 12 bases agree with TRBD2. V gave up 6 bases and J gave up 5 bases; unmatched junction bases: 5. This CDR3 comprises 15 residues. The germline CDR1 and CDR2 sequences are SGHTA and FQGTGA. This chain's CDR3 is CASSPLAGGNNEQFF. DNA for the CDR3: TGTGCCAGCAGTCCTCTAGCGGGGGGGAACAATGAGCAGTTCTTC.

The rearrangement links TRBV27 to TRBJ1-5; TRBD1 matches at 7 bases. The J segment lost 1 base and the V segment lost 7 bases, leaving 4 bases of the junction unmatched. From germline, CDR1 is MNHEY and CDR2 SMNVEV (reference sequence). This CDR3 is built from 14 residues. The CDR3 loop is CASNLQGSNQPQHF. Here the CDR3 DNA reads TGTGCCAGCAACCTACAGGGGAGCAATCAGCCCCAGCATTTT.

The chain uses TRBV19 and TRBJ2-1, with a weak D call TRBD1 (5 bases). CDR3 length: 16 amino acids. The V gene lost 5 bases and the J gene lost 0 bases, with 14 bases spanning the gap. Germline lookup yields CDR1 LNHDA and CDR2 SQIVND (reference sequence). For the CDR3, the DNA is TGTGCCAGTAGTCGTTTGAAGGGGAACTCCTACAATGAGCAGTTCTTC. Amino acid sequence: CASSRLKGNSYNEQFF.

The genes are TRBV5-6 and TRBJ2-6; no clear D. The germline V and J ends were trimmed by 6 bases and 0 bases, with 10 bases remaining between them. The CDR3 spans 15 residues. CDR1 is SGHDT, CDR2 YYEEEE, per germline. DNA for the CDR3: TGTGCCAGCACCTATTGGGCCTCTGGGGCCAACGTCCTGACTTTC. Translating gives CASTYWASGANVLTF.

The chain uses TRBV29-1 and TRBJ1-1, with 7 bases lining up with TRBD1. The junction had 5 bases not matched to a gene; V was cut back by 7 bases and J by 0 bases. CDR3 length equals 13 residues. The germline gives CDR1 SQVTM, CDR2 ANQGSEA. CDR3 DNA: TGCAGCGCCGGACAGGCGATGAACACTGAAGCTTTCTTT. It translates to CSAGQAMNTEAFF.

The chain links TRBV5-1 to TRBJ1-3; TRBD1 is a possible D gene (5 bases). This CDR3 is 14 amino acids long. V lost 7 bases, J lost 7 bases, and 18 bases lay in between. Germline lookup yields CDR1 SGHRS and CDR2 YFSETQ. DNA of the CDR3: TGCGCCAGCCAAGAAGCAGGGTTGAGGAACACCATATATTTT. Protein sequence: CASQEAGLRNTIYF.

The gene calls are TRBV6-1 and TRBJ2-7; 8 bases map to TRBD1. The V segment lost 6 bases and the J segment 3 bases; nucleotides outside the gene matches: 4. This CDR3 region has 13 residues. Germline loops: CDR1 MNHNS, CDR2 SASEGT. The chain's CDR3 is CASSDRGLYEQYF. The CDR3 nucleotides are TGTGCCAGCAGCGACAGGGGTCTCTACGAGCAGTACTTC.

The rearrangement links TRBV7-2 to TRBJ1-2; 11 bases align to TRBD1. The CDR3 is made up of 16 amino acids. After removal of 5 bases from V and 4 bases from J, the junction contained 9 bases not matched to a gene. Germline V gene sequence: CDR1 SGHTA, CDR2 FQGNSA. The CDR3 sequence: CASSEQPGTGGYGYTF. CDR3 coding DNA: TGTGCCAGCAGCGAACAACCGGGGACAGGGGGCTATGGCTACACCTTC.

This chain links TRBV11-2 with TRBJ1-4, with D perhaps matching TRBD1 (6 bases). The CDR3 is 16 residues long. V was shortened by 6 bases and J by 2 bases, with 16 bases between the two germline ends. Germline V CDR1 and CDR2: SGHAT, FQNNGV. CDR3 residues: CASSSPRGGTNEKLFF. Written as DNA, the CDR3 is TGTGCCAGCAGTTCTCCGAGGGGGGGCACTAATGAAAAACTGTTTTTT.

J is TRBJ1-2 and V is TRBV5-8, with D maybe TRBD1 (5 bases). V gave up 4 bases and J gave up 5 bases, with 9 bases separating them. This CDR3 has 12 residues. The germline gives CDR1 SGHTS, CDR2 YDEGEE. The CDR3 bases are TGTGCCAGCAGCCCGACAGAATATGGCTACACCTTC. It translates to CASSPTEYGYTF.

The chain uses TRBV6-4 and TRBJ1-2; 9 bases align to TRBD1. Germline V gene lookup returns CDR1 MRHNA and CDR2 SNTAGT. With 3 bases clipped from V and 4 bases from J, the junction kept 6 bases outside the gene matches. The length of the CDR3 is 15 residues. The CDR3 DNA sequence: TGTGCCAGCAGTGATACAGGGGGCAGTACCTATGGCTACACCTTC. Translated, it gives CASSDTGGSTYGYTF.

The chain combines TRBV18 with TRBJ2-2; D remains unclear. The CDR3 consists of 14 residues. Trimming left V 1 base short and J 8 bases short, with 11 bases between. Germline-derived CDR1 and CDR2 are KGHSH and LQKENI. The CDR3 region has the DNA TGTGCCAGCTCACCACGTAGCCCTCCGGGGGAGCTGTTTTTT. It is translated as CASSPRSPPGELFF.

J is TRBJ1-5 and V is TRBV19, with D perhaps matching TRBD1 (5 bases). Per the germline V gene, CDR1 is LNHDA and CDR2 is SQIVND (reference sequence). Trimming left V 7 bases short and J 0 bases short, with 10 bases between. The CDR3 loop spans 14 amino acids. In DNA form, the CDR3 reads TGTGCCAGTAATTCCGGGGGTAGCAATCAGCCCCAGCATTTT. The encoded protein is CASNSGGSNQPQHF. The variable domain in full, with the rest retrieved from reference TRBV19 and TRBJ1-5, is DGGITQSPKYLFRKEGQNVTLSCEQNLNHDAMYWYRQDPGQGLRLIYYSQIVNDFQKGDIAEGYSVSREKKESFPLTVTSAQKNPTAFYLCASNSGGSNQPQHFGDGTRLSIL.

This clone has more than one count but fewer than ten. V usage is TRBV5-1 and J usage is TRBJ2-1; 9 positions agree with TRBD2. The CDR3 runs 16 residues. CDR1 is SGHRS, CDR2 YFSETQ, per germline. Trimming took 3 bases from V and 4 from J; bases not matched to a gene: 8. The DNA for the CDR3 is TGCGCCAGCAGCTCCGGGCCGACTAGCGGTTACAATGAGCAGTTCTTC. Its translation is CASSSGPTSGYNEQFF.

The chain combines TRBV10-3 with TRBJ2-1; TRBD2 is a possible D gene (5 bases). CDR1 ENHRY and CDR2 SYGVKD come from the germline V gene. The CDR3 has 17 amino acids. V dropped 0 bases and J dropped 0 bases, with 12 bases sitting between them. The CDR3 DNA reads TGTGCCATCAGTGAGTCTTCCGGGAAGGGCTCCTACAATGAGCAGTTCTTC. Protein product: CAISESSGKGSYNEQFF.

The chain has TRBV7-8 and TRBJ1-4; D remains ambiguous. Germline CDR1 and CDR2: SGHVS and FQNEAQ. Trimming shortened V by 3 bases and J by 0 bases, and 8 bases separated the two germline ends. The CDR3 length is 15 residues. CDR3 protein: CASSLYSATNEKLFF. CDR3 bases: TGTGCCAGCAGCTTGTACAGTGCAACTAATGAAAAACTGTTTTTT.

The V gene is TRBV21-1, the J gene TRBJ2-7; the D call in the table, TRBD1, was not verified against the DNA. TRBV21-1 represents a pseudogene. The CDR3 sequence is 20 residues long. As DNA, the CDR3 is TGTGCCAGCAGCAAACCGAATGCAAGGACGAACAGGGTCGGCTTTTACGAGCAGTACTTC. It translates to CASSKPNARTNRVGFYEQYF.

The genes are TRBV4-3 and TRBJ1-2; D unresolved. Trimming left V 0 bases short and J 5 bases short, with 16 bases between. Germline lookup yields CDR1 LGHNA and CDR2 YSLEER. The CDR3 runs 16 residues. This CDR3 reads CASSQDPSRHDYGYTF. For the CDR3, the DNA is TGCGCCAGCAGCCAAGATCCGTCCCGACACGATTATGGCTACACCTTC.